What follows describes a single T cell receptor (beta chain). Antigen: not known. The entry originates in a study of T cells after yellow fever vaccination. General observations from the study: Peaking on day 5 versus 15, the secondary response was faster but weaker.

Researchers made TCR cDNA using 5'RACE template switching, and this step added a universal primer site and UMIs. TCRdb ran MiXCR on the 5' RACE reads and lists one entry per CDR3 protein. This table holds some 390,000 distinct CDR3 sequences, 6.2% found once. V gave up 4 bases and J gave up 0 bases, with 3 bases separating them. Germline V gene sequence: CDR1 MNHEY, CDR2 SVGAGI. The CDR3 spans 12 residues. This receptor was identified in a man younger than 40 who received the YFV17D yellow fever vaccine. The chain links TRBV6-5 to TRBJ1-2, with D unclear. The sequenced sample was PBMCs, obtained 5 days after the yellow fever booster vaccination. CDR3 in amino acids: CASSSPNYGYTF. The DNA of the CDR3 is TGTGCCAGCAGTTCGCCTAACTATGGCTACACCTTC.